The 9 T cell receptor beta chains presented below share a single source sample, sequenced in a study of T cell repertoires in cytomegalovirus infection. TCRdb independently ran MiXCR on the reads; one entry per CDR3 protein. The sample carries fewer than 550,000 distinct CDR3 sequences, 26% recorded once. Material: PBMCs. Receptor source: a human donor in good health (CMV status not recorded). Some clones in this sample may be carry-over from other donors' samples.

The chain employs TRBV7-9 and TRBJ2-3, with D possibly being TRBD1 (5 bases). The germline gives CDR1 SEHNR, CDR2 FQNEAQ (reference sequence). The CDR3 spans 15 residues. With 1 base removed from V and 4 bases from J, the gap between germline ends came to 12 bases. CDR3 in DNA: TGTGCCAGCAGCTTAGAAGGGGTATTCGCAGATACGCAGTATTTT. Its protein product is CASSLEGVFADTQYF.

As to this clonotype: The junction differs from germline at one of its ends, possibly a read error. The V gene is TRBV4-3, the J gene TRBJ1-2; 7 bases agree with TRBD1. The V gene's germline CDR1 is LGHNA and CDR2 YSLEER. There are 14 residues in the CDR3. CDR3 residues: CASSQGDRGYGHTF. CDR3 nucleotide sequence: TGCGCCAGCAGCCAAGGGGACAGAGGCTATGGCCACACCTTC.

About this clonotype: At one boundary the junction diverges from the germline segment, which might be a read error. This chain uses TRBV7-9 with TRBJ2-3; D not resolved. Looked up from germline, CDR1 is SEHNR and CDR2 is FQNEAQ (reference sequence). The CDR3 has 10 residues. The CDR3 loop is CASSTKDTHF. As DNA, the CDR3 is TGTGCCAGCAGCACCAAGGATACGCATTTT.

This clonotype has only a few counts. The chain links TRBV6-8 to TRBJ2-1, with 11 bases lining up with TRBD2. This CDR3 is 21 amino acids long. Trimming took 2 bases from V and 3 from J; bases not matched to a gene: 18. CDR1 and CDR2 from the germline V gene are MNHGY and SAAAGT. The CDR3 here is CASSYQPWTSGLLINYNEQFF. The CDR3 DNA is TGTGCCAGCAGTTACCAACCCTGGACTAGCGGGCTACTTATCAACTACAATGAGCAGTTCTTC.

This clonotype was counted many times. V usage is TRBV7-2 and J usage is TRBJ1-2, with D unclear. This CDR3 is built from 15 residues. Germline CDR1 reads SGHTA; CDR2 reads FQGNSA. V lost 3 bases to trimming and J lost 1 base, with 12 bases between them. CDR3 sequence: CASSFTPNNNYGYTF. The CDR3 nucleotides are TGTGCCAGCAGCTTCACCCCGAATAATAACTATGGCTACACCTTC.

This clonotype was found a few times. This sequence joins TRBV9 and TRBJ2-1, with TRBD1 matching over 7 bases. The CDR3 is made up of 15 amino acids. Per the germline V gene, CDR1 is SGDLS and CDR2 is YYNGEE. V lost 0 bases and J lost 6; bases outside the gene matches: 6. The CDR3 DNA reads as TGTGCCAGCAGCGTAGTTGAGGGGGCGCGCAATGAGCAGTTCTTC. This codes for CASSVVEGARNEQFF.

The chain uses TRBV4-1 and TRBJ2-2, with a weak D call TRBD1 (5 bases). CDR1 is MGHRA, CDR2 YSYEKL, per germline. CDR3 length: 14 amino acids. V was clipped by 3 bases and J by 3 bases, with 8 bases between them. The CDR3 here is CASSQPTDTGELFF. In DNA, the CDR3 is TGCGCCAGCAGCCAGCCGACAGACACCGGGGAGCTGTTTTTT.

The gene calls are TRBV4-1 and TRBJ2-6, with D unclear. The CDR3 spans 14 residues. Trimming stripped 3 bases from V and 2 bases from J, with 5 bases between. From germline, CDR1 is MGHRA and CDR2 YSYEKL. CDR3 in amino acids: CASSHVAGANVLTF. In nucleotides, the CDR3 is TGCGCCAGCAGCCATGTAGCTGGGGCCAACGTCCTGACTTTC.

V and J are TRBV20-1 and TRBJ1-5; 7 bases align to TRBD1. J was trimmed by 2 bases and V by 6 bases; bases with no gene match: 10. The CDR3 runs 15 residues. CDR1 DFQATT and CDR2 SNEGSKA come from the germline V gene (reference sequence). DNA for the CDR3: TGCAGTGCGGGAGGGGGCGGGACAGGCAATCAGCCCCAGCATTTT. Translated: CSAGGGGTGNQPQHF.